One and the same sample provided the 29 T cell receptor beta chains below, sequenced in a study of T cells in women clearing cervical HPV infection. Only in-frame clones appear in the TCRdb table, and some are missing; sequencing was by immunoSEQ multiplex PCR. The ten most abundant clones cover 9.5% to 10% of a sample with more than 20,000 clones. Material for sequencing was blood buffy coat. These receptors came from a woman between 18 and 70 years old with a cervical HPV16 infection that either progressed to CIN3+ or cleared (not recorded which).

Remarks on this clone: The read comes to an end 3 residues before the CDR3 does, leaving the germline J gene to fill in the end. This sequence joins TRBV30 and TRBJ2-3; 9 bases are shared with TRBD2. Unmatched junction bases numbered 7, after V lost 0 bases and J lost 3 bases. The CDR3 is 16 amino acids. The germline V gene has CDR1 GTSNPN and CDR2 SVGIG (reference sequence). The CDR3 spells CAWSVGFSGGTDTQYF. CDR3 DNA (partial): TGTGCCTGGAGTGTAGGGTTTAGCGGGGGTACAGATACG. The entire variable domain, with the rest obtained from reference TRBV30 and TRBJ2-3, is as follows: SQTIHQWPATLVQPVGSPLSLECTVEGTSNPNLYWYRQAAGRGLQLLFYSVGIGQISSEVPQNLSASRPQDRQFILSSKKLLLSDSGFYLCAWSVGFSGGTDTQYFGPGTRLTVL.

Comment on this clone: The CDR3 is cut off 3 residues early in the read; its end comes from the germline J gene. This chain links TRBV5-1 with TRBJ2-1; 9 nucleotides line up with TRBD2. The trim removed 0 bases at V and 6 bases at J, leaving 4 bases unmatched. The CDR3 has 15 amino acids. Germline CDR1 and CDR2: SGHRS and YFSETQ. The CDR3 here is CASSLESGGTNEQFF. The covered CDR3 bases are TGCGCCAGCAGCTTGGAAAGCGGGGGGACCAATGAG.

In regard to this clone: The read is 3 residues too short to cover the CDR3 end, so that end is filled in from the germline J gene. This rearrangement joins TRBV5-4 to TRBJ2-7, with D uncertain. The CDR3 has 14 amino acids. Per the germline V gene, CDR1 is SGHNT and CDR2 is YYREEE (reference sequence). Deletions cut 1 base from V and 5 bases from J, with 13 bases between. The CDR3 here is CASSLFASQNEQYF. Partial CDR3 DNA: TGTGCCAGCAGCTTGTTTGCCTCACAGAACGAG.

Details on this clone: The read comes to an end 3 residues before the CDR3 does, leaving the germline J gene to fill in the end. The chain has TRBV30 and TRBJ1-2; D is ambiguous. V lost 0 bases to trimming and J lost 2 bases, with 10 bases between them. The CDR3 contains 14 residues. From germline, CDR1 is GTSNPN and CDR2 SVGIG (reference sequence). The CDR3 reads CAWSVPGQNYGYTF. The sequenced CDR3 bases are TGTGCCTGGAGTGTACCGGGTCAGAACTATGGC. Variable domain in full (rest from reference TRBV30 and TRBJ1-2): SQTIHQWPATLVQPVGSPLSLECTVEGTSNPNLYWYRQAAGRGLQLLFYSVGIGQISSEVPQNLSASRPQDRQFILSSKKLLLSDSGFYLCAWSVPGQNYGYTFGSGTRLTVV.

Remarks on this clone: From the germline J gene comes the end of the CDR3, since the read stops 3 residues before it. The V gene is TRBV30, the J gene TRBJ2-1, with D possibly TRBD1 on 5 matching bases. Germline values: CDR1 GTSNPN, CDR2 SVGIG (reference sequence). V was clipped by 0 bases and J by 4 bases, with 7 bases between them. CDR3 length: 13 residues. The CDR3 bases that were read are TGTGCCTGGAGTGTTCAGGGTTACAATGAG. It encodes CAWSVQGYNE. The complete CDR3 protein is CAWSVQGYNEQFF.

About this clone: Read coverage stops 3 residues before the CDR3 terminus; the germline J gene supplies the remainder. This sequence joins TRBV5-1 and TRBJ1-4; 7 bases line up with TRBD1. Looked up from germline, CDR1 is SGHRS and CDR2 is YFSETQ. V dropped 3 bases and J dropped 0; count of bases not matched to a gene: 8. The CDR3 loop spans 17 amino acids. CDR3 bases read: TGCGCCAGCAGCTCGGGACAGATCCTTACAACTAATGAAAAA. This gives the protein CASSSGQILTTNEK. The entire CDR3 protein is CASSSGQILTTNEKLFF.

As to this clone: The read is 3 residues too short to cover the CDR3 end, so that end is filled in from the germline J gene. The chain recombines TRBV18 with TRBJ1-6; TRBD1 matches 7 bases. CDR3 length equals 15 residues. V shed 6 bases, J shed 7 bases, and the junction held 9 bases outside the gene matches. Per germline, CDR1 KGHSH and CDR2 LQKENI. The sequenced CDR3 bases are TGTGCCAGCTCTCCTACAGGGGCGGAAAATTCACCC. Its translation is CASSPTGAENSP. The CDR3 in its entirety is CASSPTGAENSPLHF.

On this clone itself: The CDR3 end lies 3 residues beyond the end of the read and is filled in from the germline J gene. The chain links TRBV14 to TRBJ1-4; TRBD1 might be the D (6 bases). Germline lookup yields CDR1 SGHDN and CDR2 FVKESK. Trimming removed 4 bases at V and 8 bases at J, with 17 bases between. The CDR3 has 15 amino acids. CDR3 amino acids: CASSPVGGLREKLFF. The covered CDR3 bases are TGTGCCAGCAGCCCAGTCGGGGGGCTAAGAGAAAAA. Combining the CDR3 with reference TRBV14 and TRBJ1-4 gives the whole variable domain EAGVTQFPSHSVIEKGQTVTLRCDPISGHDNLYWYRRVMGKEIKFLLHFVKESKQDESGMPNNRFLAERTGGTYSTLKVQPAELEDSGVYFCASSPVGGLREKLFFGSGTQLSVL.

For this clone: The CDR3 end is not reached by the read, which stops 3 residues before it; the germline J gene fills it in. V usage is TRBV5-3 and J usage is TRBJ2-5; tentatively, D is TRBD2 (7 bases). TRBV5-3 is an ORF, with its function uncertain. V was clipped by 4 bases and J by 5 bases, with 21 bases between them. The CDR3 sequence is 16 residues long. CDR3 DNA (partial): TGTGCCAGAAGCCCGAGGGGGGGTCGGTTGAAGGAGACC. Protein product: CARSPRGGRLKET. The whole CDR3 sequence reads CARSPRGGRLKETQYF.

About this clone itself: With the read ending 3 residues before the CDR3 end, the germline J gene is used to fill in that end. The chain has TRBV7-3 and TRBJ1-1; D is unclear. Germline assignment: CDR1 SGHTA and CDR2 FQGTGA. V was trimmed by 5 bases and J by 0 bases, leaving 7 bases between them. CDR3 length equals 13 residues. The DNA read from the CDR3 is TGTGCCAGCAGCGCACAGATGAACACTGAA. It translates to CASSAQMNTE. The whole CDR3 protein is CASSAQMNTEAFF.

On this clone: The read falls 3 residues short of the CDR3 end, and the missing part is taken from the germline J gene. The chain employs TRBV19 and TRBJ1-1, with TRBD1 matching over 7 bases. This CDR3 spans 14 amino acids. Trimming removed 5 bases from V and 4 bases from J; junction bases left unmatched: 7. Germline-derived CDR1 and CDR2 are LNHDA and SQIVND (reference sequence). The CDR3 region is CASSLQGPGTEAFF. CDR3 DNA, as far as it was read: TGTGCCAGTAGTCTACAGGGGCCCGGCACTGAA. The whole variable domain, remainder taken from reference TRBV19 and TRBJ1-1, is DGGITQSPKYLFRKEGQNVTLSCEQNLNHDAMYWYRQDPGQGLRLIYYSQIVNDFQKGDIAEGYSVSREKKESFPLTVTSAQKNPTAFYLCASSLQGPGTEAFFGQGTRLTVV.

CDR3 protein: CASSRGQGGSPLHF. Incomplete CDR3 DNA: TGTGCCAGTAGCCGGGGACAGGGTGGCTCACCC. The chain carries TRBV19 and TRBJ1-6; 9 bases line up with TRBD1. The CDR3 end is not reached by the read, which stops 3 residues before it; the germline J gene fills it in. This CDR3 spans 14 amino acids. Germline CDR1 LNHDA, CDR2 SQIVND (reference sequence). The V and J ends lost 6 bases and 10 bases, in that order; junction bases with no gene match: 7.

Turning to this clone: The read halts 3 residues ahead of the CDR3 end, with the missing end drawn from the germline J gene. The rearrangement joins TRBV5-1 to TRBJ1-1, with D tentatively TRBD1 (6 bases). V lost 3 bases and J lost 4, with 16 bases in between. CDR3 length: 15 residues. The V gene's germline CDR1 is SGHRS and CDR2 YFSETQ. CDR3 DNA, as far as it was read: TGCGCCAGCAGCTCAGCTTCAGGGGATGGCACTGAA. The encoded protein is CASSSASGDGTE. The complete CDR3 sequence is CASSSASGDGTEAFF.

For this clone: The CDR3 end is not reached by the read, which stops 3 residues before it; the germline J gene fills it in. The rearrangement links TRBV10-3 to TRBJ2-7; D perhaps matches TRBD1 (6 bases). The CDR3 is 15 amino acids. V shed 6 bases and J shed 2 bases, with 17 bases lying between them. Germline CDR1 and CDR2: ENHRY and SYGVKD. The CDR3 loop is CAIRGTDRAPYEQYF. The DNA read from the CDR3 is TGTGCCATCAGGGGGACGGACAGAGCTCCCTACGAG.

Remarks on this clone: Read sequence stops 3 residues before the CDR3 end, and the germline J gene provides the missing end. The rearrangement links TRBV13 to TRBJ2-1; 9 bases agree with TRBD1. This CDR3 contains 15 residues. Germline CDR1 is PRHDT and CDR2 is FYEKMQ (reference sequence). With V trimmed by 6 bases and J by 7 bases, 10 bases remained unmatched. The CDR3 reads CASSFAGTGWNEQFF. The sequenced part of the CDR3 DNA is TGTGCCAGCAGTTTCGCCGGGACAGGGTGGAATGAG.

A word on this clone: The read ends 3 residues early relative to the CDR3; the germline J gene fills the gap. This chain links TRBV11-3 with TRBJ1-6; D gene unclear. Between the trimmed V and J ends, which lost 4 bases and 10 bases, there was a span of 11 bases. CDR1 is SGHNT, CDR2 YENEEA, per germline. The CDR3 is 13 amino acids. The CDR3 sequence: CASSSVSSSPLHF. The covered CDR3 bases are TGTGCCAGCAGCTCCGTCTCTTCCTCACCC. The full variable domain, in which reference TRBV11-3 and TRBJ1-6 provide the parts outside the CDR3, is EAGVVQSPRYKIIEKKQPVAFWCNPISGHNTLYWYLQNLGQGPELLIRYENEEAVDDSQLPKDRFSAERLKGVDSTLKIQPAELGDSAVYLCASSSVSSSPLHFGNGTRLTVT.

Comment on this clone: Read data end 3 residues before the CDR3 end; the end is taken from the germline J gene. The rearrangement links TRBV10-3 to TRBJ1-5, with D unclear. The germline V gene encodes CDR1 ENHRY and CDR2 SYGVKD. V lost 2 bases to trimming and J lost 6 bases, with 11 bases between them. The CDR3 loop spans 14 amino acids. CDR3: CAISEGPGSQPQHF. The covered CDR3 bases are TGTGCCATCAGTGAGGGCCCTGGCAGTCAGCCC.

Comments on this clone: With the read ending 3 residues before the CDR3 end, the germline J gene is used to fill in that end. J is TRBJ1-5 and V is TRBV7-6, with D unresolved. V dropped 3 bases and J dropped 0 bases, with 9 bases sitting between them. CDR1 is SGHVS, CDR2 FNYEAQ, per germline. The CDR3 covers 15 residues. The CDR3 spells CASSFRHYSNQPQHF. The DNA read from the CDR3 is TGTGCCAGCAGCTTTAGACATTATAGCAATCAGCCC.

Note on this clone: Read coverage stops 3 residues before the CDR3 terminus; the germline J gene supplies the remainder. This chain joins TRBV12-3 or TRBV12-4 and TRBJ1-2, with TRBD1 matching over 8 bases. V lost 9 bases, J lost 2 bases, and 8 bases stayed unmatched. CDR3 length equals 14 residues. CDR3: CASLRRGLNYGYTF. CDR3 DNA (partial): TGTGCCAGTCTTCGCAGGGGGCTAAACTATGGC.

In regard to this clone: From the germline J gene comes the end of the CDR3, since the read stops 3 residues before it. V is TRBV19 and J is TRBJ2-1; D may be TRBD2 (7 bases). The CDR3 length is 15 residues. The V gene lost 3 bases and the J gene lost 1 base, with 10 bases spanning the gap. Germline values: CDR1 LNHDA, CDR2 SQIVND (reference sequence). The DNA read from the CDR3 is TGTGCCAGTAGTATTAAGGGGGGGTCCTACAATGAG. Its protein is CASSIKGGSYNE. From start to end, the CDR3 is CASSIKGGSYNEQFF.

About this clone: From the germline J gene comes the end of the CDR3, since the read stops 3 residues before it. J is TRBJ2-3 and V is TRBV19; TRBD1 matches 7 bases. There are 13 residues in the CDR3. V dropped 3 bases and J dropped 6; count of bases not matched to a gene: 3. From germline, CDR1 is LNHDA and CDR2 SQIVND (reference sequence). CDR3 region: CASSMFRGDTQYF. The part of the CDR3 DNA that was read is TGTGCCAGTAGTATGTTCAGGGGGGATACG. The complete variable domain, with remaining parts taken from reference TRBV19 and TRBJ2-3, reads DGGITQSPKYLFRKEGQNVTLSCEQNLNHDAMYWYRQDPGQGLRLIYYSQIVNDFQKGDIAEGYSVSREKKESFPLTVTSAQKNPTAFYLCASSMFRGDTQYFGPGTRLTVL.

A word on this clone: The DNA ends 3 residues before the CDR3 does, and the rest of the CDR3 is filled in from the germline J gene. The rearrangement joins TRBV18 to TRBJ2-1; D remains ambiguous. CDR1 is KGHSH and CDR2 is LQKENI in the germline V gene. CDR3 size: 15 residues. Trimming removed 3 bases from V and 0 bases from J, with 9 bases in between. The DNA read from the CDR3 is TGTGCCAGCTCACCCCCGACTGGCTCCTACAATGAG. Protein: CASSPPTGSYNE. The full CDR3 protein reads CASSPPTGSYNEQFF. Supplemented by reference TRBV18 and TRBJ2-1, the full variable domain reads NAGVMQNPRHLVRRRGQEARLRCSPMKGHSHVYWYRQLPEEGLKFMVYLQKENIIDESGMPKERFSAEFPKEGPSILRIQQVVRGDSAAYFCASSPPTGSYNEQFFGPGTRLTVL.

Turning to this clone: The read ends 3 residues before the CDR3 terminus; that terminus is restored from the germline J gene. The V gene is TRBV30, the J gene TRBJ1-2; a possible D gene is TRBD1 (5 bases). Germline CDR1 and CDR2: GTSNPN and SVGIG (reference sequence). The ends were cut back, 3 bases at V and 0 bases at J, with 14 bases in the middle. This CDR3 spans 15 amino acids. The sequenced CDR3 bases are TGTGCCTGGAGGGGGGGGACTGGGACTAACTATGGC. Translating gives CAWRGGTGTNYG. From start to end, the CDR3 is CAWRGGTGTNYGYTF.

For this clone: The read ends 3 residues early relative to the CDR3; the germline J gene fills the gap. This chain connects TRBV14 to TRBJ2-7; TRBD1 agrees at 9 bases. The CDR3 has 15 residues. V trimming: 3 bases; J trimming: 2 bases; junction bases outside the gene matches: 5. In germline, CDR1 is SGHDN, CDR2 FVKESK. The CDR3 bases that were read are TGTGCCAGCAGCCACCCGGGACAGGGTACCTACGAG. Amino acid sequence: CASSHPGQGTYE. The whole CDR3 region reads CASSHPGQGTYEQYF. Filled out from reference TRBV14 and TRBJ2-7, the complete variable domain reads EAGVTQFPSHSVIEKGQTVTLRCDPISGHDNLYWYRRVMGKEIKFLLHFVKESKQDESGMPNNRFLAERTGGTYSTLKVQPAELEDSGVYFCASSHPGQGTYEQYFGPGTRLTVT.

CDR3 DNA, as far as it was read: TGTGCCAGCAGTGATTTCCATTCCATAGACTACGAG. Protein product: CASSDFHSIDYE. The whole CDR3 sequence is CASSDFHSIDYEQYF. This chain uses TRBV2 with TRBJ2-7; unclear D gene. With the read ending 3 residues before the CDR3 end, the germline J gene is used to fill in that end. CDR1 SNHLY and CDR2 FYNNEI come from the germline V gene. The CDR3 contains 15 residues. V dropped 3 bases and J dropped 3 bases, with 15 bases sitting between them.

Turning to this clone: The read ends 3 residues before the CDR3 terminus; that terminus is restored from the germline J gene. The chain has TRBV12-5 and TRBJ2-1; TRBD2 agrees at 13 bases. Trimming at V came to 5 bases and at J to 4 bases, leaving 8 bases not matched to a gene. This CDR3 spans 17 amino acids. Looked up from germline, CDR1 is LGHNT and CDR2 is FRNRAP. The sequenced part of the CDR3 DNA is TGTGCTAGTGGTCCCGGACTAGCGGGAGCCTCTTACAATGAG. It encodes CASGPGLAGASYNE. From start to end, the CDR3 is CASGPGLAGASYNEQFF.

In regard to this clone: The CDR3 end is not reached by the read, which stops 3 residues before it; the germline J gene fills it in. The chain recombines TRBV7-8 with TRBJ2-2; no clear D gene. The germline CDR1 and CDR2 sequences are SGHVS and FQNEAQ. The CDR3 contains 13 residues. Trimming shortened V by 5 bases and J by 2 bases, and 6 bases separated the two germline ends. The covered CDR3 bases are TGTGCCAGCAGCCCTTATAACACCGGGGAG. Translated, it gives CASSPYNTGE. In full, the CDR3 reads CASSPYNTGELFF.

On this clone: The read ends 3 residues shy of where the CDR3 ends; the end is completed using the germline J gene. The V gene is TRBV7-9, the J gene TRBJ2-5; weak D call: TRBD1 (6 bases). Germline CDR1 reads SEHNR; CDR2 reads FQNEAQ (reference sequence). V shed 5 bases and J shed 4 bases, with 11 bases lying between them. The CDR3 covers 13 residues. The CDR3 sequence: CASSPTGRETQYF. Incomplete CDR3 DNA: TGTGCCAGCAGCCCCACAGGGCGAGAGACC.

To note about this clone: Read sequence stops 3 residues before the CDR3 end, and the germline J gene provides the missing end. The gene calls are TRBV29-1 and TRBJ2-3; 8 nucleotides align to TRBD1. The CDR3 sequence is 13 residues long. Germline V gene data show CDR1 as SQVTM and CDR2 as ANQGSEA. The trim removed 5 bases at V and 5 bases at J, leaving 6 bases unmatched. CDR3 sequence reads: CSVSRQGRDTQYF. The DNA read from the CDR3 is TGCAGCGTTAGCCGACAGGGGAGAGATACG.